This T cell receptor (beta chain) stems from a study of blood T cell repertoires in COVID-19. Sequenced by immunoSEQ multiplex PCR; TCRdb stores in-frame clones only, minus some. The data contain about 160,000 clones, roughly 90% of them singletons. CDR1 and CDR2 (germline): LNHDA, SQIVND (reference sequence). J gave up 0 bases and V 5 bases, and 6 bases lay outside the gene matches. This CDR3 region has 15 residues. The sample comprised PBMCs or T cells enriched from blood (not recorded which). The rearrangement uses TRBV19 and TRBJ1-1; 7 positions match TRBD1. This TCR came from a woman in her forties or fifties who had recovered from COVID-19. The CDR3 is CASSDTGVVNTEAFF. In nucleotides, the CDR3 is TGTGCCAGTAGTGACACAGGGGTCGTGAACACTGAAGCTTTCTTT.